This T cell receptor (beta chain) comes out of a study of CD8 T cells in ankylosing spondylitis. This clonotype came up many times. What it binds is not known. Libraries for TCR beta were made by quantitative 5'-RACE with molecular barcodes. TCRdb ran MiXCR on the 5' RACE reads and lists one entry per CDR3 protein. The sample comprises more than 300,000 distinct CDR3 sequences, 8% of which are singletons, and 14% to 15% rests with the top ten. General study results and limits: Within ankylosing spondylitis blood, a TCR beta motif made up of under 10 highly homologous variants appeared to be characteristic. Reportedly, significant enrichment of disease-linked clones occurred in matched ankylosing spondylitis synovial fluid.

Germline lookup yields CDR1 LNHDA and CDR2 SQIVND (reference sequence). Trimming took 7 bases from V and 5 from J, leaving 12 bases between them. The CDR3 is 13 amino acids. Sequenced: blood, either unsorted or a sorted T cell fraction (not recorded which). The sequence derives from a male donor with ankylosing spondylitis. This chain connects TRBV19 to TRBJ2-1; possibly TRBD2 for D (6 bases). CDR3 in amino acids: CASTPPGDNEQFF. In DNA form, the CDR3 reads TGTGCCAGTACCCCCCCGGGGGACAATGAGCAGTTCTTC. Filled out from reference TRBV19 and TRBJ2-1, the complete variable domain reads DGGITQSPKYLFRKEGQNVTLSCEQNLNHDAMYWYRQDPGQGLRLIYYSQIVNDFQKGDIAEGYSVSREKKESFPLTVTSAQKNPTAFYLCASTPPGDNEQFFGPGTRLTVL.